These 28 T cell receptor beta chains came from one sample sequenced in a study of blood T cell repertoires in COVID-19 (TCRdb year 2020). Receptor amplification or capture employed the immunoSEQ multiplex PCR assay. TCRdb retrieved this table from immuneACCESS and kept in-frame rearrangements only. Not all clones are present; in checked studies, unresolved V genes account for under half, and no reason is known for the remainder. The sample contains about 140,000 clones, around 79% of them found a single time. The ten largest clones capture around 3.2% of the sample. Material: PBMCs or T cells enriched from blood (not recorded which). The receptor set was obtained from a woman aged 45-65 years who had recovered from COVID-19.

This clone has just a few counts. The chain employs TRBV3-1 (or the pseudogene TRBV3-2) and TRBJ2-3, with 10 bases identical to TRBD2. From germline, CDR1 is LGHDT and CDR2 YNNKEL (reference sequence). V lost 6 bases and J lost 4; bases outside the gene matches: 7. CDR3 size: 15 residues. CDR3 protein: CASRPEAGGADTQYF. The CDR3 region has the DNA TGTGCCAGCAGACCCGAAGCGGGAGGGGCAGATACGCAGTATTTT.

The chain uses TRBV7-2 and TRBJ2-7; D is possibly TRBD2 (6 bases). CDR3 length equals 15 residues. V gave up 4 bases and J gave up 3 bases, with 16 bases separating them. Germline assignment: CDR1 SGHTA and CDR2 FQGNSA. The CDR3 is CASSSLDGGNYEQYF. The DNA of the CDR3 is TGTGCCAGCAGCTCCCTCGACGGGGGAAACTACGAGCAGTACTTC. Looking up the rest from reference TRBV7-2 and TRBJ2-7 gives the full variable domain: GAGVSQSPSNKVTEKGKDVELRCDPISGHTALYWYRQSLGQGLEFLIYFQGNSAPDKSGLPSDRFSAERTGGSVSTLTIQRTQQEDSAVYLCASSSLDGGNYEQYFGPGTRLTVT.

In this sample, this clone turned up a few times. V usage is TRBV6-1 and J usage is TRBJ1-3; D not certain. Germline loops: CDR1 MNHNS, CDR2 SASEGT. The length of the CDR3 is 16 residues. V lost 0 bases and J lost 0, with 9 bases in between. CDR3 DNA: TGTGCCAGCAGTGAAGCATTCACAACCTCTGGAAACACCATATATTTT. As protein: CASSEAFTTSGNTIYF.

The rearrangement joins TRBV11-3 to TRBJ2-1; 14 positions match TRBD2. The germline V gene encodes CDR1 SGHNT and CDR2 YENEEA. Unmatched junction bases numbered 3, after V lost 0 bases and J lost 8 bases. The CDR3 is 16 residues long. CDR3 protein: CASSLEPGLAGDEQFF. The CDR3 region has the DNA TGTGCCAGCAGCTTAGAGCCGGGACTAGCGGGAGATGAGCAGTTCTTC. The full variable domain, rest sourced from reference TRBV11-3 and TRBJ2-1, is EAGVVQSPRYKIIEKKQPVAFWCNPISGHNTLYWYLQNLGQGPELLIRYENEEAVDDSQLPKDRFSAERLKGVDSTLKIQPAELGDSAVYLCASSLEPGLAGDEQFFGPGTRLTVL.

CDR3 nucleotide sequence: TGTGCCAGCTCACCGTCGACAGGAGGCGACGAGCAGTACTTC. Its protein product is CASSPSTGGDEQYF. This chain connects TRBV18 to TRBJ2-7; a weak D match, TRBD1 (6 bases). There are 14 residues in the CDR3. Germline V lookup: CDR1 KGHSH, CDR2 LQKENI. Trimming cost V 3 bases and J 5 bases, with 14 bases left between them.

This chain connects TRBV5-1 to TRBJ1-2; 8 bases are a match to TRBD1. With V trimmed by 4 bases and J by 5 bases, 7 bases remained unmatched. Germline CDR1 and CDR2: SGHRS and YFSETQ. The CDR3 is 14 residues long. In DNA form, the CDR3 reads TGCGCCAGCAGCCCGACAGGGGTTGGTTATGGCTACACCTTC. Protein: CASSPTGVGYGYTF.

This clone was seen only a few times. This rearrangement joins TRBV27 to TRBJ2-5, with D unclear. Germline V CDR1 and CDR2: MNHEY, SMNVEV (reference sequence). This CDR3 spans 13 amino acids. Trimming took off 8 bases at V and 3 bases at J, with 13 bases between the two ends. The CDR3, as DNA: TGTGCCAGCCATGCTAGTGAGGAAGAGACCCAGTACTTC. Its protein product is CASHASEEETQYF.

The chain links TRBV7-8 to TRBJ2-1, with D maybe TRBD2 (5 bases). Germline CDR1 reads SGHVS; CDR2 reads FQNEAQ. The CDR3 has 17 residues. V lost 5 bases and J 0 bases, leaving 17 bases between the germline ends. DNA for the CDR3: TGTGCCAGCAGCGAGTCCACTAGGCCTACCTCCTACAATGAGCAGTTCTTC. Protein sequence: CASSESTRPTSYNEQFF.

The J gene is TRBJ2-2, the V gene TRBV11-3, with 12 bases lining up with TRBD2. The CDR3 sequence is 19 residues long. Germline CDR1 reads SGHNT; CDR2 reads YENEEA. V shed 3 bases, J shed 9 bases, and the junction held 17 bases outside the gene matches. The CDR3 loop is CASSFREGGLAGTHRELFF. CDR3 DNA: TGTGCCAGCAGCTTTAGGGAGGGAGGACTAGCGGGAACCCACCGGGAGCTGTTTTTT.

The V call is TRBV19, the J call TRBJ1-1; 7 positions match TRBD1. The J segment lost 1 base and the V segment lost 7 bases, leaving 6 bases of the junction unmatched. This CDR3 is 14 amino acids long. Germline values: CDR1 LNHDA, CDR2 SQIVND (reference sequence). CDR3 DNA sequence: TGTGCCAGTAAGGGGGCTCCCCAGAACACTGAAGCTTTCTTT. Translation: CASKGAPQNTEAFF.

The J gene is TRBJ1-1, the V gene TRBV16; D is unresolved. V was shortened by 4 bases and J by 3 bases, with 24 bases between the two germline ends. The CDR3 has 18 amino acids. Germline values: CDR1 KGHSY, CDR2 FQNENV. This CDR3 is CASSLTPEGYAADTEAFF. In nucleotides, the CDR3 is TGTGCCAGCAGCCTCACTCCGGAGGGCTACGCAGCGGACACTGAAGCTTTCTTT.

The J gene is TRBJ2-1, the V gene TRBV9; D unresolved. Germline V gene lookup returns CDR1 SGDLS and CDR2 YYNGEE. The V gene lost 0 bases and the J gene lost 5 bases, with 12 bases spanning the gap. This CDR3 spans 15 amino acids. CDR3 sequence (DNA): TGTGCCAGCAGCGTAGATCGAGAGGTACACAATGAGCAGTTCTTC. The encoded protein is CASSVDREVHNEQFF.

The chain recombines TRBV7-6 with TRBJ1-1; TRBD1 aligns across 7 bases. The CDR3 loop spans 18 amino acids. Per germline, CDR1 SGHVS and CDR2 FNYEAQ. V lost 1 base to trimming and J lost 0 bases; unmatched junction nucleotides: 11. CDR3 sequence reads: CASSLGPKSRGMNTEAFF. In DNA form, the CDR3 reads TGTGCCAGCAGCTTAGGCCCCAAAAGCAGGGGGATGAACACTGAAGCTTTCTTT.

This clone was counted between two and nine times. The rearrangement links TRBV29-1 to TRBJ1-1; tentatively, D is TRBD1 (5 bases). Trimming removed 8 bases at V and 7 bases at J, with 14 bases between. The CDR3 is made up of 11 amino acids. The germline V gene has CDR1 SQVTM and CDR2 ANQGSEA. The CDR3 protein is CSSGASFEAFF. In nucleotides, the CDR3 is TGCAGCAGCGGGGCCAGCTTTGAAGCTTTCTTT.

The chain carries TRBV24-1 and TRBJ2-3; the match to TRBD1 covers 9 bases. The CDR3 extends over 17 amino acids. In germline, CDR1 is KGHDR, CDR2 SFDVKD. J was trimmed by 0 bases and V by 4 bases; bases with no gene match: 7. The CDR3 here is CATSESGTGLSTDTQYF. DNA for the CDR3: TGTGCCACCAGTGAATCCGGGACAGGGTTAAGCACAGATACGCAGTATTTT.

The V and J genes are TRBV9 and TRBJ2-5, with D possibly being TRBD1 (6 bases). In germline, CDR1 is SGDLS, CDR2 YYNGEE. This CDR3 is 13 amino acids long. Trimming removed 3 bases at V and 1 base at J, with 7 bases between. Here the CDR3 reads CASSGGPQETQYF. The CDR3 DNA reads TGTGCCAGCAGCGGGGGGCCCCAAGAGACCCAGTACTTC.

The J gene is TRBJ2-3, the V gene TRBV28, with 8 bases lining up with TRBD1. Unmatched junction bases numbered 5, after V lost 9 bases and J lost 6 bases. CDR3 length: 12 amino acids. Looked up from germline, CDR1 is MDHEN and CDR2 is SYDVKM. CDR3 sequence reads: CASNRGMDTQYF. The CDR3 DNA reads TGTGCCAGTAACAGGGGGATGGATACGCAGTATTTT.

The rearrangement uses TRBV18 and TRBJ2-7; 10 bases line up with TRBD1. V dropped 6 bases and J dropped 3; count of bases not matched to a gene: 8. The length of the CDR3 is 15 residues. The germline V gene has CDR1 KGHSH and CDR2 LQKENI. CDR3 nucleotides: TGTGCCAGCTCCCCGACAGGGGGCGTCGGCTACGAGCAGTACTTC. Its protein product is CASSPTGGVGYEQYF.

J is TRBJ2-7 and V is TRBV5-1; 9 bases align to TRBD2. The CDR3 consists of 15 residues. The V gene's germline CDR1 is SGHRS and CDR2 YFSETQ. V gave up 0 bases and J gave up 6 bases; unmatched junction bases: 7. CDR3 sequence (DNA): TGCGCCAGCAGCTTGGGGGGAAGCGGGAGGCGCGAGCAGTACTTC. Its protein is CASSLGGSGRREQYF.

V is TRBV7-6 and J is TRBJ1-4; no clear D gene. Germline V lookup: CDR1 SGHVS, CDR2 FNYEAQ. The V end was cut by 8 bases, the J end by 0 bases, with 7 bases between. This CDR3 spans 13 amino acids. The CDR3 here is CASGRATNEKLFF. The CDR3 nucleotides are TGTGCCAGCGGGAGGGCAACTAATGAAAAACTGTTTTTT.

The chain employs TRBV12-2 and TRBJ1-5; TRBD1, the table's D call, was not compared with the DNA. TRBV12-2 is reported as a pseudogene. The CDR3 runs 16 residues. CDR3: CASRLPYDNSNQPQHF. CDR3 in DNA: TGTGCAAGTCGCTTACCCTACGACAATAGCAATCAGCCCCAGCATTTT.

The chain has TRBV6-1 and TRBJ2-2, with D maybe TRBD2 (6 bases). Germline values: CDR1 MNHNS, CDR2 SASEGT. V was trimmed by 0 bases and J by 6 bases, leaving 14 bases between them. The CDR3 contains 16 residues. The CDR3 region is CASSEAWRVQAGELFF. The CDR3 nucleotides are TGTGCCAGCAGTGAAGCTTGGAGGGTCCAAGCCGGGGAGCTGTTTTTT.

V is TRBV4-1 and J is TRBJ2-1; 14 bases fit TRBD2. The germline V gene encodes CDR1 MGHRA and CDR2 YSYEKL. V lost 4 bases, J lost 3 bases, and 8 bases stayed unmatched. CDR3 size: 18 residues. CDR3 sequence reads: CASSRDPGLAGDYNEQFF. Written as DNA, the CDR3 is TGCGCCAGCAGCCGAGACCCGGGACTAGCGGGAGACTACAATGAGCAGTTCTTC.

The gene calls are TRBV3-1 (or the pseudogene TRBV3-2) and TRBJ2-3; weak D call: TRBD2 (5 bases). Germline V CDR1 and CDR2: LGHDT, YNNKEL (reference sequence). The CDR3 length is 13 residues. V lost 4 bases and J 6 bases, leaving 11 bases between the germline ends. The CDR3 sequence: CASSPGGRDTQYF. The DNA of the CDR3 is TGTGCCAGCAGCCCCGGAGGCCGGGATACGCAGTATTTT.

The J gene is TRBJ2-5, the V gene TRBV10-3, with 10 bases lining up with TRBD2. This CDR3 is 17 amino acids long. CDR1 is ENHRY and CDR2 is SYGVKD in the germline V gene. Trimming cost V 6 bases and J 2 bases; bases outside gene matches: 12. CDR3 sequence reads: CAISRTSGYQIQETQYF. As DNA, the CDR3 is TGTGCCATCAGCAGGACTAGCGGATACCAGATACAAGAGACCCAGTACTTC.

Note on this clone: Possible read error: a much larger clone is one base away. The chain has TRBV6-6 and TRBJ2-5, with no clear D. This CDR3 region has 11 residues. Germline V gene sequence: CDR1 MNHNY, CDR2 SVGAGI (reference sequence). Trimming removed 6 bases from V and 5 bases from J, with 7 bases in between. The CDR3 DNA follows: TGTGCCAGCAGCCTCGGGGAGACCCAGTACTTC. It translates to CASSLGETQYF.

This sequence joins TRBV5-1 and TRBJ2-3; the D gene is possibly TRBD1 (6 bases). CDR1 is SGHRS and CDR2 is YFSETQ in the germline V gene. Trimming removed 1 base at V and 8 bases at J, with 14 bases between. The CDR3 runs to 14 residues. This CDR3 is CASSLKQGEGTQYF. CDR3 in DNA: TGCGCCAGCAGCTTGAAACAGGGTGAGGGTACGCAGTATTTT.

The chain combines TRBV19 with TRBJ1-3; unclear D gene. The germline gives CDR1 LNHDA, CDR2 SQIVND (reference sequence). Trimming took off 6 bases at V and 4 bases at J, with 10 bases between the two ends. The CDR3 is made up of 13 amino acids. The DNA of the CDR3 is TGTGCCAGTAGCCCAGTGCGGGGAAACACCATATATTTT. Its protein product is CASSPVRGNTIYF. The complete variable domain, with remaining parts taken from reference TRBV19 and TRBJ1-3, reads DGGITQSPKYLFRKEGQNVTLSCEQNLNHDAMYWYRQDPGQGLRLIYYSQIVNDFQKGDIAEGYSVSREKKESFPLTVTSAQKNPTAFYLCASSPVRGNTIYFGEGSWLTVV.